These 30 T cell receptor beta chains share one sample of origin, sequenced in a study of identical twins (dated by TCRdb to the mid-2010s). To prepare the library, 5' RACE was applied. TCRdb records Illumina HiSeq 2000 as the sequencer. TCRdb took the public reads, trimmed them with fastp at Q25, ran MiXCR for clone calling and kept in-frame beta chains. Each CDR3 protein gets just one entry, which takes the most common genes and DNA from the rows behind it. Here the sample has about 480,000 distinct CDR3 sequences; 13% to 15% occur a single time. The ten largest clonotypes hold over 0.5% of the sample. This sample was shared with a second study, whose subject was yellow fever vaccine responses in identical twins.

Sample: CD4+ T cells sorted from blood. These receptors all stem from a woman between 18 and 30 years old in good health.

The gene calls are TRBV5-1 and TRBJ2-1, with D tentatively TRBD1 (6 bases). Germline CDR1 SGHRS, CDR2 YFSETQ. The V gene lost 6 bases and the J gene lost 1 base, with 11 bases spanning the gap. The CDR3 is 14 amino acids. The CDR3 loop is CASIRGISYNEQFF. In nucleotides, the CDR3 is TGCGCCAGCATTAGGGGGATATCCTACAATGAGCAGTTCTTC.

This chain links TRBV12-3 or TRBV12-4 with TRBJ1-4; 8 nucleotides agree with TRBD1. The V gene end was trimmed by 8 bases and the J gene end by 6 bases; junction bases not matched to a gene: 5. There are 13 residues in the CDR3. The CDR3 protein is CASRTGWDEKLFF. The CDR3 bases are TGTGCCAGCCGGACAGGGTGGGATGAAAAACTGTTTTTT.

In its sample, this clonotype was seen many times. V and J are TRBV12-3 or TRBV12-4 and TRBJ2-1; tentative D call: TRBD2 (5 bases). The CDR3 is made up of 14 amino acids. V lost 6 bases, J lost 0 bases, and 9 bases lay in between. The CDR3 DNA reads as TGTGCCAGCAGGAGCGGTAGCTCCTACAATGAGCAGTTCTTC. Protein product: CASRSGSSYNEQFF.

This clonotype has more than one count but fewer than ten. V and J are TRBV10-3 and TRBJ1-6; D might be TRBD1 (5 bases). The CDR3 is made up of 11 amino acids. Germline assignment: CDR1 ENHRY and CDR2 SYGVKD. V lost 8 bases and J lost 15, with 14 bases in between. CDR3 bases: TGTGCCATCGGAGGGGCCTCAGACCTCCACTTT. Its protein product is CAIGGASDLHF.

This clonotype has a handful of counts. The rearrangement uses TRBV29-1 and TRBJ2-3, with 8 bases lining up with TRBD2. This CDR3 is built from 13 residues. Germline V gene data show CDR1 as SQVTM and CDR2 as ANQGSEA. This CDR3 reads CTSRGGLIDTQYF. The CDR3 DNA reads TGCACCTCCCGGGGGGGTTTAATAGATACGCAGTATTTT.

The chain is built from TRBV14 and TRBJ2-7; D not resolved. V lost 3 bases and J lost 7, with 16 bases in between. Germline V gene sequence: CDR1 SGHDN, CDR2 FVKESK. This CDR3 has 14 residues. CDR3 in amino acids: CASSQARMNGEQYF. The DNA for the CDR3 is TGTGCCAGCAGCCAGGCCCGGATGAATGGGGAGCAGTACTTC.

This clonotype showed up many times. The chain links TRBV12-3 or TRBV12-4 to TRBJ2-3, with 7 bases matching TRBD1. The length of the CDR3 is 15 residues. The junction had 11 bases not matched to a gene; V was cut back by 6 bases and J by 5 bases. The CDR3 reads CASSQGTAEGDTQYF. The DNA of the CDR3 is TGTGCCAGCAGCCAGGGGACAGCCGAGGGAGATACGCAGTATTTT.

The V gene is TRBV5-8, the J gene TRBJ1-5; 7 nucleotides line up with TRBD1. J was trimmed by 0 bases and V by 1 base; bases with no gene match: 1. The germline CDR1 and CDR2 sequences are SGHTS and YDEGEE. This CDR3 comprises 15 residues. CDR3 nucleotides: TGTGCCAGCAGCTTGCACAGGGGTAGCAATCAGCCCCAGCATTTT. Its translation: CASSLHRGSNQPQHF.

In its sample, this clonotype was seen many times. The rearrangement joins TRBV14 to TRBJ2-3, with 8 nucleotides matching TRBD2. Germline loops: CDR1 SGHDN, CDR2 FVKESK. The CDR3 is 14 residues long. The J segment lost 6 bases and the V segment lost 4 bases, leaving 6 bases of the junction unmatched. The CDR3 here is CASSLGGAADTQYF. Here the CDR3 DNA reads TGTGCCAGCAGCCTCGGGGGGGCCGCGGATACGCAGTATTTT.

This clonotype showed up many times. The chain couples TRBV7-2 to TRBJ2-5; the match to TRBD2 covers 8 bases. J was trimmed by 5 bases and V by 5 bases; bases with no gene match: 7. Germline V gene data show CDR1 as SGHTA and CDR2 as FQGNSA. The CDR3 consists of 14 residues. The CDR3 sequence is CASSPGLAKETQYF. The CDR3 region has the DNA TGTGCCAGCAGCCCCGGACTAGCTAAGGAGACCCAGTACTTC.

In its sample, this clonotype was seen many times. A read error may produce the germline difference seen at one junction end. The rearrangement uses TRBV12-3 or TRBV12-4 and TRBJ2-1; 10 nucleotides align to TRBD2. The CDR3 loop spans 15 amino acids. This CDR3 reads CASSLVAGGYNEQFF. The DNA of the CDR3 is TGCGCCAGCAGCTTGGTAGCGGGAGGCTACAATGAGCAGTTCTTC.

The chain employs TRBV3-1 and TRBJ1-1; D perhaps matches TRBD1 (5 bases). V lost 4 bases and J 0 bases, leaving 12 bases between the germline ends. Germline CDR1 LGHDT, CDR2 YNNKEL (reference sequence). The CDR3 length is 15 residues. The CDR3 DNA follows: TGTGCCAGCAGCCCGCCCAGGGAACTGAACACTGAAGCTTTCTTT. Residues: CASSPPRELNTEAFF.

The chain combines TRBV7-9 with TRBJ2-7; possible D gene TRBD2, 6 bases. Germline-derived CDR1 and CDR2 are SEHNR and FQNEAQ (reference sequence). This CDR3 region has 14 residues. With 5 bases removed from V and 2 bases from J, the gap between germline ends came to 13 bases. DNA of the CDR3: TGTGCCAGCAGCGAGGGACTGTTTACCTACGAGCAGTACTTC. Its translation is CASSEGLFTYEQYF.

This clonotype was found a few times. V gene TRBV10-1 combines with J gene TRBJ2-7, with D perhaps matching TRBD2 (5 bases). This CDR3 has 13 amino acids. Trimming left V 4 bases short and J 7 bases short, with 14 bases between. CDR1 WNHNN and CDR2 SYGVQD come from the germline V gene (reference sequence). The CDR3, as DNA: TGCGCCAGCAGTGGTGGCCCCCCGGGAGAGCAGTACTTC. Translation gives CASSGGPPGEQYF.

This clonotype has more than one count but fewer than ten. The chain employs TRBV7-8 and TRBJ1-1; 9 positions match TRBD1. Germline lookup yields CDR1 SGHVS and CDR2 FQNEAQ. With V trimmed by 5 bases and J by 3 bases, 10 bases remained unmatched. The CDR3 loop spans 16 amino acids. DNA for the CDR3: TGTGCCAGCAGCAAAACAGGGGGCAAAAATTACACTGAAGCTTTCTTT. Amino acids: CASSKTGGKNYTEAFF. The entire variable domain, with the rest obtained from reference TRBV7-8 and TRBJ1-1, is as follows: GAGVSQSPRYKVAKRGQDVALRCDPISGHVSLFWYQQALGQGPEFLTYFQNEAQLDKSGLPSDRFFAERPEGSVSTLKIQRTQQEDSAVYLCASSKTGGKNYTEAFFGQGTRLTVV.

This clonotype showed up just a few times. The rearrangement joins TRBV2 to TRBJ2-5; 8 bases match TRBD1. This CDR3 comprises 13 residues. Unmatched junction bases numbered 4, after V lost 5 bases and J lost 5 bases. The germline CDR1 and CDR2 sequences are SNHLY and FYNNEI. The CDR3 here is CASSWTGRETQYF. CDR3 sequence (DNA): TGTGCCAGCAGTTGGACAGGGAGGGAGACCCAGTACTTC. The entire variable domain, with the rest obtained from reference TRBV2 and TRBJ2-5, is as follows: EPEVTQTPSHQVTQMGQEVILRCVPISNHLYFYWYRQILGQKVEFLVSFYNNEISEKSEIFDDQFSVERPDGSNFTLKIRSTKLEDSAMYFCASSWTGRETQYFGPGTRLLVL.

The V gene is TRBV6-5, the J gene TRBJ1-4, with D unresolved. Trimming left V 0 bases short and J 3 bases short, with 11 bases between. The germline V gene has CDR1 MNHEY and CDR2 SVGAGI. CDR3 length: 16 amino acids. The CDR3 is CASSYSFWGSNEKLFF. CDR3 nucleotide sequence: TGTGCCAGCAGTTACTCGTTTTGGGGATCTAATGAAAAACTGTTTTTT.

In its sample, this clonotype was seen a few times. CDR3 in amino acids: CASSDDRGHSPLHF. CDR3 DNA: TGTGCCAGCAGCGACGACAGGGGTCATTCACCCCTCCACTTT. V gene TRBV9 combines with J gene TRBJ1-6; 8 bases align to TRBD1. This CDR3 is built from 14 residues. Germline lookup yields CDR1 SGDLS and CDR2 YYNGEE. J gave up 8 bases and V 3 bases, and 4 bases lay outside the gene matches.

This sequence joins TRBV5-1 and TRBJ2-2; D is perhaps TRBD1 (5 bases). This CDR3 is built from 13 residues. V was clipped by 6 bases and J by 3 bases, with 9 bases between them. The V gene's germline CDR1 is SGHRS and CDR2 YFSETQ. The CDR3 nucleotides read TGCGCCAGCAAGGGGTGGGACACCGGGGAGCTGTTTTTT. Amino acids: CASKGWDTGELFF.

This clonotype showed up just a few times. The rearrangement links TRBV7-8 to TRBJ2-3; D might be TRBD2 (6 bases). This CDR3 has 14 residues. CDR1 is SGHVS and CDR2 is FQNEAQ in the germline V gene. V was shortened by 1 base and J by 4 bases, with 9 bases between the two germline ends. CDR3: CASSLVEGADTQYF. The CDR3 bases are TGTGCCAGCAGCTTAGTGGAGGGTGCAGATACGCAGTATTTT.

The V call is TRBV12-3 or TRBV12-4, the J call TRBJ1-6, with 7 bases identical to TRBD1. J was trimmed by 7 bases and V by 8 bases; bases with no gene match: 11. This CDR3 contains 15 residues. CDR3 amino acids: CASLAQGGRNSPLHF. The CDR3 coding sequence is TGTGCCAGCCTGGCCCAGGGGGGGCGAAATTCACCCCTCCACTTT.

This chain links TRBV30 with TRBJ2-7, with 8 bases matching TRBD2. After removal of 2 bases from V and 5 bases from J, the junction contained 5 bases not matched to a gene. Germline V gene lookup returns CDR1 GTSNPN and CDR2 SVGIG (reference sequence). The CDR3 length is 13 residues. The CDR3 coding sequence is TGTGCCTGGAGTCCAGCGGGAGCCCACGAGCAGTACTTC. Translation: CAWSPAGAHEQYF.

The chain recombines TRBV20-1 with TRBJ2-5; 10 nucleotides match TRBD2. V lost 5 bases, J lost 4 bases, and 4 bases stayed unmatched. Germline loops: CDR1 DFQATT, CDR2 SNEGSKA (reference sequence). CDR3 length: 13 residues. The CDR3 reads CSALAGELETQYF. CDR3 bases: TGCAGTGCTCTAGCGGGAGAACTAGAGACCCAGTACTTC.

This clonotype was detected only a few times. The chain employs TRBV9 and TRBJ2-1, with 8 nucleotides matching TRBD2. The CDR3 is made up of 16 amino acids. Losses at the gene ends were 0 bases for V and 5 bases for J; bases not matched to a gene: 7. The germline gives CDR1 SGDLS, CDR2 YYNGEE. In nucleotides, the CDR3 is TGTGCCAGCAGCGTAGGGGCGGGAGCGGGGGACAATGAGCAGTTCTTC. Translating it yields CASSVGAGAGDNEQFF.

This clonotype was seen a few times. V is TRBV9 and J is TRBJ2-7, with D perhaps matching TRBD2 (5 bases). Trimming cost V 4 bases and J 0 bases, with 17 bases left between them. The CDR3 runs to 16 residues. Germline-derived CDR1 and CDR2 are SGDLS and YYNGEE. DNA of the CDR3: TGTGCCAGCAGCTCCATCCCGGCGGGCAGCTCCTACGAGCAGTACTTC. Translating gives CASSSIPAGSSYEQYF.

The chain links TRBV5-1 to TRBJ2-3, with a tentative D call TRBD1 (5 bases). V lost 4 bases and J 7 bases, leaving 16 bases between the germline ends. Per germline, CDR1 SGHRS and CDR2 YFSETQ. This CDR3 contains 14 residues. The chain's CDR3 is CASSPRSGLNTQYF. Here the CDR3 DNA reads TGCGCCAGCAGCCCCCGTTCAGGGCTTAATACGCAGTATTTT.

The chain couples TRBV12-3 or TRBV12-4 to TRBJ2-5; D may be TRBD2 (5 bases). The CDR3 has 12 residues. V lost 5 bases and J 5 bases, leaving 9 bases between the germline ends. CDR3 protein: CASSREWETQYF. The CDR3 nucleotides read TGTGCCAGCAGTAGGGAGTGGGAGACCCAGTACTTC.

This clonotype was counted ten times or more. CDR3 residues: CSGLAGNTGELFF. CDR3 in DNA: TGCAGCGGACTAGCGGGGAACACCGGGGAGCTGTTTTTT. This rearrangement joins TRBV29-1 to TRBJ2-2, with TRBD2 matching over 10 bases. Germline V lookup: CDR1 SQVTM, CDR2 ANQGSEA. Trimming took 7 bases from V and 1 from J; bases not matched to a gene: 0. This CDR3 has 13 amino acids.

This clonotype has more than one count but fewer than ten. The chain combines TRBV12-3 or TRBV12-4 with TRBJ1-2; D is unresolved. V was cut by 6 bases and J by 2 bases, with 22 bases left in between. The CDR3 loop spans 17 amino acids. The DNA for the CDR3 is TGTGCCAGCAGCCCCTTCCCCGGCAGGCGTCTGAACTATGGCTACACCTTC. The encoded protein is CASSPFPGRRLNYGYTF.

The rearrangement links TRBV29-1 to TRBJ2-5; TRBD2 matches at 10 bases. CDR1 and CDR2 from the germline V gene are SQVTM and ANQGSEA. J was trimmed by 4 bases and V by 5 bases; bases with no gene match: 1. CDR3 size: 12 residues. In DNA form, the CDR3 reads TGCAGCGTTCGGACTAGCGGAGAGACCCAGTACTTC. It encodes CSVRTSGETQYF.